This is a list of T cell receptor beta chains from one sample in a study of OX40 agonist ivuxolimab in advanced cancers. Generated by immunoSEQ multiplex PCR, the TCRdb table keeps only in-frame clones and is missing some. The table has 70,000 to 90,000 clones, over 80% seen once. The sequencing here drew on CD4+ or CD8+ T cells sorted from blood, taken in a trial of the OX40 agonist ivuxolimab. The receptors derive from an adult with an advanced solid tumor such as melanoma, head and neck, liver or kidney cancer. The CDR3 runs from the conserved cysteine through the conserved F or W. D genes are given only for firm matches. Size is omitted from some rows. Given values are once, few, many or a class for expanded clones.

J,D,V,length,size,CDR3,DNA
TRBJ1-3,NA,TRBV18,15,NA,CASSPSSRAGNTIYF,TGTGCCAGCTCACCAAGTTCTAGGGCTGGAAACACCATATATTTT
TRBJ1-1,NA,TRBV10-3,15,NA,CAIKDRGGGNTEAFF,TGTGCCATCAAGGATCGTGGGGGAGGCAACACTGAAGCTTTCTTT
TRBJ1-3,NA,TRBV11-2,14,NA,CASSLGYSGNTIYF,TGTGCCAGCAGCTTAGGGTACTCTGGAAACACCATATATTTT
TRBJ2-3,NA,TRBV5-8,13,NA,CASSLRSADTQYF,TGTGCCAGCAGCTTGCGATCGGCAGATACGCAGTATTTT
TRBJ1-2,NA,TRBV4-1,15,NA,CASSQILGLNYGYTF,TGCGCCAGCAGCCAAATACTGGGGCTCAACTATGGCTACACCTTC
TRBJ1-2,NA,TRBV10-3,14,NA,CAISEGPATYGYTF,TGTGCCATCAGTGAGGGGCCAGCCACGTATGGCTACACCTTC
TRBJ2-7,NA,TRBV28,13,NA,CASSYGQDYEQYF,TGTGCCAGCAGCTACGGTCAGGACTACGAGCAGTACTTC
TRBJ2-2,TRBD2,TRBV9,16,NA,CASSVGASGATGELFF,TGTGCCAGCAGCGTAGGGGCTAGCGGGGCCACCGGGGAGCTGTTTTTT
TRBJ1-3,NA,TRBV23-1,14,once,CASSQSDTGNTIYF,TGCGCCAGCAGTCAATCCGATACTGGAAACACCATATATTTT
TRBJ1-3,NA,TRBV11-2,17,NA,CASSPVGGSGSGNTIYF,TGTGCCAGCTCCCCCGTAGGGGGGTCGGGATCTGGAAACACCATATATTTT
TRBJ1-4,TRBD1,TRBV27,15,NA,CASSRGTGGAEKLFF,TGTGCCAGCAGTCGCGGGACAGGGGGCGCTGAAAAACTGTTTTTT
TRBJ1-4,TRBD1,TRBV2,16,NA,CASSAGQGVANEKLFF,TGTGCCAGCAGTGCGGGACAGGGAGTCGCTAATGAAAAACTGTTTTTT
TRBJ2-5,TRBD1,TRBV5-1,13,NA,CASSLTGEETQYF,TGCGCCAGCAGCTTGACAGGGGAAGAGACCCAGTACTTC
TRBJ1-5,NA,TRBV18,13,NA,CASSRDADQPQHF,TGTGCCAGCTCCCGGGACGCAGATCAGCCCCAGCATTTT
TRBJ2-3,NA,TRBV6-5,15,NA,CASSYRAGRTDTQYF,TGTGCCAGCAGTTACAGGGCAGGGCGCACAGATACGCAGTATTTT
TRBJ2-5,NA,TRBV30,13,NA,CAWRSGRQETQYF,TGTGCCTGGAGATCGGGGAGACAAGAGACCCAGTACTTC
TRBJ2-6,NA,TRBV5-1,15,few,CASRPRGSGANVLTF,TGCGCCAGTCGTCCGAGGGGCTCTGGGGCCAACGTCCTGACTTTC
TRBJ2-4,NA,TRBV7-2,19,NA,CASSLALTHRDLAKNIQYF,TGTGCCAGCAGCTTAGCGCTCACACACAGAGACCTAGCCAAAAACATTCAGTACTTC
TRBJ2-1,TRBD2,TRBV7-9,18,NA,CASSRGQLSGRAIHEQFF,TGTGCCAGCAGCCGAGGACAGCTTAGCGGGAGGGCCATCCATGAGCAGTTCTTC
TRBJ1-4,NA,TRBV7-2,13,NA,CASSLGVREKLFF,TGTGCCAGCAGCTTAGGTGTGCGCGAAAAACTGTTTTTT
TRBJ1-4,NA,TRBV5-4,13,NA,CASSAAGIEKLFF,TGTGCCAGCAGCGCGGCAGGGATCGAAAAACTGTTTTTT
TRBJ2-7,TRBD1,TRBV7-2,14,once,CASSSHRQGYEQYF,TGTGCCAGCAGCTCCCACAGACAGGGGTACGAGCAGTACTTC
TRBJ1-2,NA,TRBV28,15,NA,CASSITGPTNYGYTF,TGTGCCAGCAGTATCACAGGGCCCACTAACTATGGCTACACCTTC
TRBJ2-7,NA,TRBV10-3,15,NA,CAISESLEVAYEQYF,TGTGCCATCAGTGAGTCATTGGAAGTTGCCTACGAGCAGTACTTC
TRBJ2-1,TRBD1,TRBV5-4,15,NA,CASTRTGDGNNEQFF,TGTGCCAGTACCCGGACAGGGGATGGAAACAATGAGCAGTTCTTC
TRBJ1-2,NA,TRBV7-6,14,NA,CASSLALGNYGYTF,TGTGCCAGCAGCTTAGCCCTGGGCAACTATGGCTACACCTTC
TRBJ2-7,TRBD1,TRBV5-5,16,NA,CASSPGTDTLIYEQYF,TGTGCCAGCAGCCCCGGGACAGACACCCTTATTTACGAGCAGTACTTC
TRBJ1-1,NA,TRBV5-4,14,NA,CASSFSTGRERAFF,TGTGCCAGCAGCTTTTCTACAGGAAGGGAAAGAGCTTTCTTT
TRBJ1-2,TRBD1,TRBV30,14,NA,CAWSVDGTVYGYTF,TGTGCCTGGAGTGTAGATGGGACAGTCTATGGCTACACCTTC
TRBJ1-4,TRBD1,TRBV28,15,NA,CASSLSQGATEKLFF,TGTGCCAGCAGTTTGTCGCAGGGGGCAACTGAAAAACTGTTTTTT
TRBJ1-1,NA,TRBV5-4,15,NA,CASSQVSGRDTEAFF,TGTGCCAGCAGCCAAGTGTCGGGGCGGGACACTGAAGCTTTCTTT
TRBJ2-3,TRBD1,TRBV5-1,13,NA,CASSFDRVDTQYF,TGCGCCAGCAGCTTTGACAGGGTGGATACGCAGTATTTT
TRBJ1-1,NA,TRBV19,14,NA,CASSPRASNTEAFF,TGTGCCAGTAGTCCACGGGCCTCTAACACTGAAGCTTTCTTT
TRBJ2-3,TRBD2,TRBV5-4,15,NA,CASNTGGTSTDTQYF,TGTGCCAGCAACACGGGGGGGACTAGCACAGATACGCAGTATTTT
TRBJ2-3,NA,TRBV2,13,NA,CASNRDRTDTQYF,TGTGCCAGCAATCGCGACCGCACAGATACGCAGTATTTT
TRBJ1-5,TRBD1,TRBV19,16,NA,CASRRDSGFSNQPQHF,TGTGCCAGTAGGAGGGACAGTGGCTTCAGCAATCAGCCCCAGCATTTT
TRBJ2-5,TRBD2,TRBV19,15,NA,CASRGGGSLQETQYF,TGTGCCAGTAGGGGCGGGGGGTCCCTGCAAGAGACCCAGTACTTC
TRBJ2-4,NA,TRBV7-3,15,NA,CASSSQGETKNIQYF,TGTGCCAGCAGCTCTCAAGGGGAAACCAAAAACATTCAGTACTTC
TRBJ1-5,NA,TRBV5-8,12,NA,CASSGWSEPQHF,TGTGCCAGCAGCGGATGGAGTGAACCCCAGCATTTT
TRBJ2-7,TRBD1,TRBV18,16,NA,CASSPRQGRGVYEQYF,TGTGCCAGCTCACCTCGACAGGGAAGAGGAGTCTACGAGCAGTACTTC
TRBJ1-1,NA,TRBV6-5,14,once,CASRRQAVNTEAFF,TGTGCCAGCAGAAGACAGGCGGTGAACACTGAAGCTTTCTTT
TRBJ1-5,NA,TRBV18,16,NA,CASSPAGPNSNQPQHF,TGTGCCAGCTCACCTGCGGGTCCCAATAGCAATCAGCCCCAGCATTTT
TRBJ2-7,NA,TRBV28,13,once,CASSRTVSYEQYF,TGTGCCAGCAGTAGGACAGTCTCCTACGAGCAGTACTTC
TRBJ2-2,TRBD2,TRBV9,16,NA,CASSGIAGQNTGELFF,TGTGCCAGCAGCGGAATAGCGGGGCAGAATACCGGGGAGCTGTTTTTT
TRBJ2-2,NA,TRBV28,12,NA,CASSLGGTELFF,TGTGCCAGCAGTTTGGGCGGGACGGAGCTGTTTTTT
TRBJ2-3,NA,TRBV28,14,once,CASSTRGGTDTQYF,TGTGCCAGCAGTACCCGAGGGGGAACAGATACGCAGTATTTT
TRBJ1-6,TRBD1,TRBV13,15,few,CASSLGDRENSPLHF,TGTGCCAGCAGCCTCGGGGACAGGGAGAATTCACCCCTCCACTTT
TRBJ2-3,NA,TRBV9,16,NA,CASSATGRVGTDTQYF,TGTGCCAGCAGCGCCACAGGGCGTGTGGGGACAGATACGCAGTATTTT
TRBJ1-4,NA,TRBV2,13,NA,CASSGQLNEKLFF,TGTGCCAGCAGTGGGCAGCTTAATGAAAAACTGTTTTTT
TRBJ2-5,NA,TRBV9,14,NA,CASSVDVVQETQYF,TGTGCCAGCAGCGTAGATGTAGTACAAGAGACCCAGTACTTC